Presented here are 22 T cell receptor beta chains from one specimen sequenced in a study of shared clonotypes between healthy human individuals. This table comes from immunoSEQ multiplex PCR, and its TCRdb copy is limited to in-frame clones, with some not included. The sample yields over a million clones, about 76% seen once. The sample consisted of memory CD4+ T cells sorted from blood. Sample subset: CD45RA-negative fraction. These receptor sequences come from a man between 18 and 35 years old in good health.

V is TRBV7-8 and J is TRBJ2-3; D possibly corresponds to TRBD1 (5 bases). This CDR3 is 16 amino acids long. Trimming stripped 7 bases from V and 0 bases from J, with 17 bases between. Germline CDR1 is SGHVS and CDR2 is FQNEAQ. CDR3 protein: CASTLYGAGSTDTQYF. DNA of the CDR3: TGTGCCAGCACTCTCTATGGGGCAGGGAGCACAGATACGCAGTATTTT.

The V and J genes are TRBV19 and TRBJ2-3; 9 bases map to TRBD1. There are 16 residues in the CDR3. With V trimmed by 7 bases and J by 3 bases, 11 bases remained unmatched. Germline loops: CDR1 LNHDA, CDR2 SQIVND (reference sequence). The CDR3 DNA reads as TGTGCCAGTACCACACAGGGGGCGCGGGGGACAGATACGCAGTATTTT. The encoded protein is CASTTQGARGTDTQYF.

This clone was counted between two and nine times. The chain recombines TRBV9 with TRBJ1-1; D unclear. CDR3 size: 15 residues. Trimming stripped 1 base from V and 0 bases from J, with 10 bases between. Germline V lookup: CDR1 SGDLS, CDR2 YYNGEE. The CDR3 coding sequence is TGTGCCAGCAGCGTATACCCGGAACTGAACACTGAAGCTTTCTTT. Translating gives CASSVYPELNTEAFF.

The chain employs TRBV19 and TRBJ1-2; D gene ambiguous. Germline CDR1 reads LNHDA; CDR2 reads SQIVND (reference sequence). The CDR3 covers 12 residues. The ends were cut back, 3 bases at V and 14 bases at J, with 16 bases in the middle. The CDR3 sequence: CASSILRGFQTF. The CDR3 DNA reads TGTGCCAGTAGTATCCTACGGGGATTCCAAACCTTC.

The chain has TRBV4-3 and TRBJ1-6; perhaps TRBD1 as D (6 bases). The CDR3 length is 18 residues. Trimming took off 0 bases at V and 10 bases at J, with 22 bases between the two ends. CDR1 is LGHNA, CDR2 YSLEER, per germline. CDR3 sequence: CASSQDPHGGASNSPLHF. In nucleotides, the CDR3 is TGCGCCAGCAGCCAAGATCCCCACGGGGGGGCTTCCAACTCACCCCTCCACTTT.

This chain uses TRBV5-1 with TRBJ1-3; D not resolved. Trimming left V 2 bases short and J 5 bases short, with 14 bases between. The CDR3 has 15 residues. Germline-derived CDR1 and CDR2 are SGHRS and YFSETQ. The CDR3 DNA follows: TGCGCCAGCAGCTTTGGTTCGGCTAGCCGAAACACCATATATTTT. Amino acids: CASSFGSASRNTIYF.

The chain couples TRBV5-1 to TRBJ1-6, with D perhaps matching TRBD1 (6 bases). Trimming removed 0 bases at V and 4 bases at J, with 20 bases between. In germline, CDR1 is SGHRS, CDR2 YFSETQ. The CDR3 extends over 19 amino acids. The CDR3 here is CASSLGLQGALPYNSPLHF. The CDR3 nucleotides read TGCGCCAGCAGCTTGGGCCTACAGGGTGCTCTCCCTTATAATTCACCCCTCCACTTT.

This chain joins TRBV5-4 and TRBJ2-7; a weak D match, TRBD2 (5 bases). The CDR3 runs to 16 residues. Between the trimmed V and J ends, which lost 0 bases and 3 bases, there was a span of 16 bases. Germline CDR1 is SGHNT and CDR2 is YYREEE (reference sequence). The CDR3: CASSLVYGGGGYEQYF. In DNA, the CDR3 is TGTGCCAGCAGCTTGGTCTACGGAGGTGGTGGCTACGAGCAGTACTTC.

V and J are TRBV19 and TRBJ1-2; possibly TRBD1 for D (5 bases). The germline V and J ends were trimmed by 5 bases and 0 bases, with 16 bases remaining between them. CDR3 size: 16 residues. The germline gives CDR1 LNHDA, CDR2 SQIVND (reference sequence). The CDR3 here is CASSLHGLQANYGYTF. The CDR3 DNA follows: TGTGCCAGTAGTCTACACGGGCTACAGGCTAACTATGGCTACACCTTC.

V and J are TRBV7-8 and TRBJ2-3; TRBD1 might be the D (5 bases). Trimming shortened V by 5 bases and J by 0 bases, and 9 bases separated the two germline ends. The CDR3 totals 14 residues. Germline V CDR1 and CDR2: SGHVS, FQNEAQ. The CDR3 loop is CASSPHRSTDTQYF. The CDR3 DNA is TGTGCCAGCAGCCCCCACAGGAGCACAGATACGCAGTATTTT.

This chain links TRBV4-3 with TRBJ1-3, with a tentative D call TRBD2 (6 bases). The J call is uncertain, as TRBJ2-2 better fits the DNA end. CDR3 length equals 15 residues. Germline loops: CDR1 LGHNA, CDR2 YSLEER. The CDR3 protein is CASREEGPDTGELFF. CDR3 in DNA: TGCGCCAGCAGGGAGGAGGGCCCCGACACCGGGGAGCTGTTTTTT.

V and J are TRBV2 and TRBJ1-2; weak D call: TRBD1 (6 bases). Germline V gives CDR1 SNHLY, CDR2 FYNNEI. The ends were cut back, 7 bases at V and 4 bases at J, with 16 bases in the middle. The CDR3 loop spans 14 amino acids. CDR3 in amino acids: CASMRDMGAYGYTF. The CDR3 region has the DNA TGTGCCAGCATGAGGGACATGGGGGCCTATGGCTACACCTTC.

The chain recombines TRBV1 with TRBJ2-7; the listed D gene, TRBD1, was not tested against the DNA. TRBV1 is labeled a pseudogene. The CDR3 sequence is 15 residues long. CDR3 region: CTSSQATGGPYEQYF. The CDR3, as DNA: TGCACCAGCAGCCAAGCTACAGGGGGACCCTACGAGCAGTACTTC.

CDR3 nucleotide sequence: TGCGCCAGCAGCTTGGCTAGCATGAACACTGAAGCTTTCTTT. Encoded protein: CASSLASMNTEAFF. J is TRBJ1-1 and V is TRBV5-1; D gene unclear. Germline V lookup: CDR1 SGHRS, CDR2 YFSETQ. This CDR3 contains 14 residues. V lost 0 bases and J 0 bases, leaving 6 bases between the germline ends.

This clone was counted a few times. This chain links TRBV6-1 with TRBJ1-2, with D possibly TRBD1 on 5 matching bases. Germline-derived CDR1 and CDR2 are MNHNS and SASEGT. The CDR3 has 15 amino acids. The germline V and J ends were trimmed by 4 bases and 3 bases, with 15 bases remaining between them. CDR3 sequence: CASSGLRGGYYGYTF. CDR3 nucleotide sequence: TGTGCCAGCAGTGGACTTCGGGGGGGGTACTATGGCTACACCTTC.

The chain couples TRBV30 to TRBJ2-5; D call uncertain. Trimming left V 3 bases short and J 5 bases short, with 10 bases between. The CDR3 has 12 residues. The germline V gene has CDR1 GTSNPN and CDR2 SVGIG (reference sequence). In DNA, the CDR3 is TGTGCCTGGAGGTACGTTAGTGAGACCCAGTACTTC. Amino acids: CAWRYVSETQYF.

This chain connects TRBV7-9 to TRBJ2-2; TRBD1 matches 8 bases. Per germline, CDR1 SEHNR and CDR2 FQNEAQ (reference sequence). J lost 5 bases, V lost 6 bases, and 11 bases had no gene match. CDR3 length: 16 residues. CDR3 nucleotides: TGTGCCAGCAGGGTTTCCGGGACAGGTGGGACCGGGGAGCTGTTTTTT. Its translation: CASRVSGTGGTGELFF.

About this clone itself: A far larger clone is a single base away, which makes a read error likely. V is TRBV30 and J is TRBJ1-1; D might be TRBD1 (6 bases). CDR3 length: 12 amino acids. Germline CDR1 is GTSNPN and CDR2 is SVGIG (reference sequence). V lost 2 bases to trimming and J lost 3 bases, with 7 bases between them. DNA of the CDR3: TGTGCCTGGAGTCGACAGGACACTGAAGCTTTCTTT. Translation: CAWSRQDTEAFF.

This clone showed up many times. The J gene is TRBJ2-7, the V gene TRBV2, with D unclear. With 6 bases removed from V and 4 bases from J, the gap between germline ends came to 4 bases. Germline V CDR1 and CDR2: SNHLY, FYNNEI. The CDR3 consists of 10 residues. CDR3 loop: CASREYEQYF. The CDR3 DNA reads TGTGCCAGCAGAGAATACGAGCAGTACTTC.

The chain carries TRBV5-8 and TRBJ2-5, with 12 bases that match TRBD2. The CDR3 runs 16 residues. With V trimmed by 3 bases and J by 5 bases, 8 bases remained unmatched. In germline, CDR1 is SGHTS, CDR2 YDEGEE. This CDR3 reads CASSSPTSGSGETQYF. In nucleotides, the CDR3 is TGTGCCAGCAGCTCCCCGACTAGCGGGAGCGGTGAGACCCAGTACTTC.

The chain couples TRBV10-3 to TRBJ1-5, with unresolved D. Trimming stripped 6 bases from V and 8 bases from J, with 14 bases between. In germline, CDR1 is ENHRY, CDR2 SYGVKD. The CDR3 is 13 amino acids. The CDR3 nucleotides are TGTGCCATCAGCGGACCAGGTGAGGAGCCCCAGCATTTT. It is translated as CAISGPGEEPQHF.

The chain combines TRBV28 with TRBJ1-2; no clear D. Germline V gives CDR1 MDHEN, CDR2 SYDVKM. There are 14 residues in the CDR3. Trimming removed 2 bases at V and 0 bases at J, with 7 bases between. The CDR3 reads CASSLELSNYGYTF. CDR3 coding DNA: TGTGCCAGCAGTTTAGAGCTTTCTAACTATGGCTACACCTTC.